This is a list of T cell receptor beta chains from one sample in a study of blood T cell repertoires in COVID-19. TCRdb's table, derived via immunoSEQ multiplex PCR, lists solely in-frame clones and lacks some. The sample has under 200,000 clones, around 85% seen once; the top ten hold 9.8%. Sample: peripheral blood. These receptors all come from a woman older than 75 with acute or convalescent COVID-19. CDR3s include the opening cysteine and the closing phenylalanine or tryptophan. The order of the fields is clone size, V gene, J gene, D gene, CDR3 protein, CDR3 DNA. The D gene is left open where the match is weak. The size field is filled for only some rows; it gives once, few, many or a size class.

>-|TRBV6-5|TRBJ1-4|TRBD1
CASSGTVSEKLFF
TGTGCCAGCAGCGGGACAGTCTCTGAAAAACTGTTTTTT
>-|TRBV24-1|TRBJ2-2|-
CATSDLGALNTGELFF
TGTGCCACCAGTGATTTGGGGGCTCTAAACACCGGGGAGCTGTTTTTT
>once|TRBV2|TRBJ1-2|TRBD1
CASSTGGYYGYTF
TGTGCCAGCAGTACAGGGGGCTACTATGGCTACACCTTC
>-|TRBV9|TRBJ2-2|-
CASSLNTGELFF
TGTGCCAGCAGCCTTAACACCGGGGAGCTGTTTTTT
>-|TRBV7-8|TRBJ1-3|-
CASSLGGLQLSGNTIYF
TGTGCCAGCAGCTTAGGCGGCTTGCAACTCTCTGGAAACACCATATATTTT
>-|TRBV3-1/TRBV3-2|TRBJ2-7|-
CASSPPPSPSNEQYF
TGTGCCAGCAGTCCTCCCCCTAGCCCCTCCAACGAGCAGTACTTC
>-|TRBV12-5|TRBJ1-2|-
CASALLLGQNYGYTF
TGTGCTAGTGCCCTCCTCTTGGGGCAGAACTATGGCTACACCTTC
>once|TRBV19|TRBJ1-3|-
CASSGSGNTIYF
TGTGCCAGTTCCGGGTCTGGAAACACCATATATTTT
>-|TRBV2|TRBJ2-3|-
CASVVGYEGDTQYF
TGTGCCAGCGTGGTCGGATATGAGGGAGATACGCAGTATTTT
>-|TRBV7-9|TRBJ1-2|TRBD1
CASSPIPGQVSYGYTF
TGTGCCAGCAGCCCCATCCCCGGACAGGTCAGCTATGGCTACACCTTC
>-|TRBV3-1/TRBV3-2|TRBJ2-5|-
CASSHGGLTEETQYF
TGTGCCAGCAGCCACGGCGGACTTACTGAAGAGACCCAGTACTTC
>once|TRBV5-4|TRBJ1-6|TRBD1
CASRQGYSPLHF
TGTGCCAGCAGACAGGGGTATTCACCCCTCCACTTT
>few|TRBV6-2/TRBV6-3|TRBJ2-5|TRBD2
CASSYSGTTYLGETQYF
TGTGCCAGCAGTTACTCCGGGACTACTTACCTGGGAGAGACCCAGTACTTC
>-|TRBV6-5|TRBJ1-1|-
CASSYSRQVFF
TGTGCCAGCAGTTACTCGCGACAGGTTTTCTTT
>-|TRBV7-2|TRBJ1-2|TRBD1
CASSYLGTGGTYGYTF
TGTGCCAGCAGCTACCTAGGGACAGGGGGCACCTATGGCTACACCTTC
>-|TRBV6-4|TRBJ1-5|-
CASSQEEGHNQPQHF
TGTGCCAGCAGTCAAGAGGAGGGGCACAATCAGCCCCAGCATTTT
>-|TRBV25-1|TRBJ2-5|TRBD1
CASTPTGGRETQYF
TGTGCCAGCACCCCGACAGGGGGCAGGGAGACCCAGTACTTC
>once|TRBV3-1/TRBV3-2|TRBJ2-7|TRBD2
CASSPGTSGGVYEQYF
TGTGCCAGCAGCCCCGGGACTAGCGGGGGGGTCTACGAGCAGTACTTC
>-|TRBV19|TRBJ1-2|-
CASSTPLTGGYGYTF
TGTGCCAGTAGTACCCCTCTCACAGGTGGCTATGGCTACACCTTC
>-|TRBV6-4|TRBJ1-6|TRBD1
CASSQTGGSPLHF
TGTGCCAGCAGTCAGACAGGGGGTTCACCCCTCCACTTT